Below are 19 T cell receptor beta chains sequenced from a single sample in a study of identical twins. MiXCR, run by TCRdb on the 5' RACE reads, gives a single entry per CDR3 protein. The sample holds approximately 630,000 distinct CDR3 sequences, around 7.5% seen once. In addition, the sample was reused for a study of yellow fever vaccine responses in identical twins.

Material: PBMCs. The receptors stem from a woman between 18 and 30 years old in good health.

Many counts were recorded for this clonotype. The chain employs TRBV4-1 and TRBJ2-1; D is possibly TRBD1 or TRBD2 (6 bases each). Trimming cost V 5 bases and J 8 bases, with 16 bases left between them. The germline CDR1 and CDR2 sequences are MGHRA and YSYEKL. This CDR3 has 14 residues. CDR3 DNA: TGCGCCAGCAGCTCGAAAAGGGGGGCCGATGAGCAGTTCTTC. This encodes CASSSKRGADEQFF.

The genes are TRBV6-5 and TRBJ2-6, with D perhaps given as TRBD1 or TRBD2 (5 bases each). V lost 5 bases, J lost 0 bases, and 11 bases lay in between. The CDR3 sequence is 16 residues long. Germline CDR1 is MNHEY and CDR2 is SVGAGI. The CDR3 loop reads CASSILGDSGANVLTF. CDR3 nucleotides: TGTGCCAGCAGTATACTAGGGGACTCTGGGGCCAACGTCCTGACTTTC.

This clonotype was observed many times. This sequence joins TRBV6-2 or TRBV6-3 and TRBJ1-1; D unresolved. The CDR3 covers 13 residues. The V and J ends lost 6 bases and 0 bases respectively, with 8 bases between them. The germline CDR1 and CDR2 sequences are MNHEY and SVGEGT. CDR3 nucleotide sequence: TGTGCCAGCAGCTATACATTGAACACTGAAGCTTTCTTT. Translation gives CASSYTLNTEAFF.

There are many counts of this clonotype. The chain combines TRBV5-1 with TRBJ2-1, with 10 bases lining up with TRBD1. Trimming took 6 bases from V and 6 from J; bases not matched to a gene: 6. Looked up from germline, CDR1 is SGHRS and CDR2 is YFSETQ. This CDR3 comprises 14 residues. The CDR3 nucleotides are TGCGCCAGCAACCGGGACAGGGGCGGCAATGAGCAGTTCTTC. It yields the protein CASNRDRGGNEQFF.

This clonotype was found many times. CDR3: CASSPPGGGEAFF. CDR3 DNA sequence: TGTGCCAGCAGTCCCCCGGGGGGGGGTGAAGCTTTCTTT. This chain links TRBV27 with TRBJ1-1, with D possibly being TRBD1 (5 bases). Trimming took 5 bases from V and 7 from J, leaving 14 bases between them. Looked up from germline, CDR1 is MNHEY and CDR2 is SMNVEV (reference sequence). The CDR3 is 13 residues long.

This clonotype was seen a few times. The chain recombines TRBV7-2 with TRBJ2-1, with 13 bases that match TRBD2. V shed 7 bases, J shed 8 bases, and the junction held 8 bases outside the gene matches. Germline V gene data show CDR1 as SGHTA and CDR2 as FQGNSA. The CDR3 contains 15 residues. The CDR3 protein is CASKRGLAGADEQFF. In nucleotides, the CDR3 is TGTGCCAGCAAACGAGGACTAGCGGGGGCGGATGAGCAGTTCTTC.

This rearrangement joins TRBV10-3 to TRBJ2-7, with TRBD1 identical over 9 bases. The CDR3 consists of 17 residues. Germline V CDR1 and CDR2: ENHRY, SYGVKD. V was clipped by 1 base and J by 5 bases; unmatched bases: 12. Here the CDR3 DNA reads TGTGCCATCAGTGAGTTCGGACCCGGGACAGGGTTCCACGAGCAGTACTTC. This encodes CAISEFGPGTGFHEQYF.

About this clonotype: The germline gene is not matched at one end of the junction; a read error may be the cause. This chain uses TRBV11-2 with TRBJ2-2; D uncertain. Per germline, CDR1 SGHAT and CDR2 FQNNGV. This CDR3 has 14 residues. CDR3 loop: CAGSLVGFAGELFF. In DNA, the CDR3 is TGTGCCGGCAGCTTAGTAGGGTTCGCCGGGGAGCTGTTTTTT.

This clonotype was recorded many times. The chain couples TRBV5-1 to TRBJ2-5; tentative D call: TRBD2 (5 bases). Germline V gene lookup returns CDR1 SGHRS and CDR2 YFSETQ. The V and J ends lost 4 bases and 3 bases respectively, with 13 bases between them. This CDR3 contains 14 residues. CDR3 DNA sequence: TGCGCCAGCAGCGGAGGAGAACCCAAAGAGACCCAGTACTTC. It encodes CASSGGEPKETQYF.

The sample holds many counts of this clonotype. V and J are TRBV5-5 and TRBJ2-7; perhaps D is TRBD1 or TRBD2 (5 bases each). CDR3 size: 14 residues. CDR1 and CDR2 (germline): SGHKS, YYEKEE (reference sequence). V was pared by 0 bases and J by 5 bases, with 12 bases between. This CDR3 is CASSLAYGGDEQYV. The CDR3 DNA follows: TGTGCCAGCAGCTTGGCCTATGGGGGAGACGAGCAGTACGTC.

This chain joins TRBV7-6 and TRBJ2-1; D perhaps matches TRBD1 (6 bases). Germline V CDR1 and CDR2: SGHVS, FNYEAQ. V lost 11 bases, J lost 4 bases, and 18 bases lay in between. The CDR3 runs to 14 residues. The CDR3 sequence: CAVLGDRRYNEQFF. In DNA form, the CDR3 reads TGTGCCGTCCTCGGTGACAGGCGTTACAATGAGCAGTTCTTC.

In this sample, this clonotype turned up a few times. V usage is TRBV25-1 and J usage is TRBJ2-7, with D possibly being TRBD1 (5 bases). CDR1 and CDR2 from the germline V gene are MGHDK and SYGVNS. There are 12 residues in the CDR3. V was shortened by 10 bases and J by 2 bases, with 12 bases between the two germline ends. CDR3 coding DNA: TGTGCCATCCGACAGAGAACCTACGAGCAGTACGTC. It is translated as CAIRQRTYEQYV.

This clonotype was counted many times. The chain uses TRBV14 and TRBJ1-3; 8 nucleotides agree with TRBD1. V dropped 4 bases and J dropped 4; count of bases not matched to a gene: 0. The CDR3 extends over 13 amino acids. Germline V gives CDR1 SGHDN, CDR2 FVKESK. The CDR3 DNA follows: TGTGCCAGCAGCCGGGACAGGGGAAACACCATATATTTT. It encodes CASSRDRGNTIYF. Complete variable domain (other parts from reference TRBV14 and TRBJ1-3): EAGVTQFPSHSVIEKGQTVTLRCDPISGHDNLYWYRRVMGKEIKFLLHFVKESKQDESGMPNNRFLAERTGGTYSTLKVQPAELEDSGVYFCASSRDRGNTIYFGEGSWLTVV.

The J gene is TRBJ1-5, the V gene TRBV18, with D perhaps matching TRBD1 (5 bases). The germline V gene has CDR1 KGHSH and CDR2 LQKENI. The CDR3 covers 17 residues. V lost 3 bases to trimming and J lost 0 bases, with 15 bases between them. In nucleotides, the CDR3 is TGTGCCAGCTCACCTTTTTCGGGGCCCTATAGCAATCAGCCCCAGCATTTT. It is translated as CASSPFSGPYSNQPQHF.

Ten or more counts support this clonotype. This chain links TRBV4-1 with TRBJ2-2; D is perhaps TRBD2 (6 bases). CDR3 length equals 19 residues. V was trimmed by 1 base and J by 3 bases, leaving 21 bases between them. Germline V gene lookup returns CDR1 MGHRA and CDR2 YSYEKL. The CDR3 spells CASSQAAGPQPGHTGELFF. For the CDR3, the DNA is TGCGCCAGCAGCCAAGCTGCGGGGCCCCAACCGGGCCACACCGGGGAGCTGTTTTTT.

The chain is built from TRBV29-1 and TRBJ2-1; D might be TRBD2 (6 bases). Germline CDR1 reads SQVTM; CDR2 reads ANQGSEA. V dropped 4 bases and J dropped 9 bases, with 13 bases sitting between them. The CDR3 is 12 residues long. The CDR3 reads CSVVSGGVEQFF. The CDR3 DNA is TGCAGCGTTGTTTCCGGAGGGGTTGAGCAGTTCTTC.

This clonotype was counted at least ten times. The CDR3 here is CASSQTTGGKDEQFF. The CDR3 DNA reads TGTGCCAGCAGCCAGACGACAGGGGGGAAGGATGAGCAGTTCTTC. V is TRBV7-7 and J is TRBJ2-1; TRBD1 matches at 9 bases. This CDR3 spans 15 amino acids. Germline V gene sequence: CDR1 SSHAT, CDR2 FNYEAQ (reference sequence). V lost 5 bases and J lost 8; bases outside the gene matches: 10.

This clonotype was counted a few times. The rearrangement uses TRBV18 and TRBJ1-3, with TRBD1 matching 9 bases. Germline assignment: CDR1 KGHSH and CDR2 LQKENI. This CDR3 is 18 amino acids long. Germline trimming cut 3 bases from V and 2 bases from J; bases unmatched to any gene: 11. DNA for the CDR3: TGTGCCAGCTCACCTCGGACGGGACAGGGAATAACTGGAAACACCATATATTTT. It yields the protein CASSPRTGQGITGNTIYF.

This clonotype was observed a few times. The rearrangement uses TRBV10-3 and TRBJ1-6; TRBD1 might be the D (5 bases). This CDR3 contains 14 residues. CDR1 is ENHRY, CDR2 SYGVKD, per germline. V was cut by 8 bases and J by 5 bases, with 13 bases left in between. Here the CDR3 reads CAIQGQGDNSPLHF. The CDR3 nucleotides read TGTGCCATCCAGGGCCAGGGAGATAATTCACCCCTCCACTTT.